This record covers a single TCR beta chain. What it binds is unknown. The entry originates in a study of T cell responses to AZD1222 COVID-19 vaccine. General observations from the study: Mapped onto spike, vaccine-associated CD4 TCRs spanned it and were dominant at 160-218 and 743-854. Nearly half of spike-specific TCRs reportedly target variant regions that are unmutated in the B.1.351 and B.1.1.7 variants.

Clones were read by immunoSEQ multiplex PCR, and TCRdb kept only the in-frame ones, dropping some. This table holds over 85,000 clones, nearly 90% found once. The source is an adult in good health. Sequences were derived from peripheral blood, sampled on day 0 of AZD1222 vaccination.

CDR3 in amino acids: CATSHQGGRRQETQYF. CDR3 in DNA: TGTGCCACCAGCCATCAGGGCGGACGGAGGCAAGAGACCCAGTACTTC. V gene TRBV15 combines with J gene TRBJ2-5; D could derive from TRBD1 or TRBD2 (5 bases each). Looked up from germline, CDR1 is LNHNV and CDR2 is YYDKDF (reference sequence). This CDR3 comprises 16 residues. The ends were cut back, 5 bases at V and 2 bases at J, with 18 bases in the middle. The variable domain in full, with the rest retrieved from reference TRBV15 and TRBJ2-5, is DAMVIQNPRYQVTQFGKPVTLSCSQTLNHNVMYWYQQKSSQAPKLLFHYYDKDFNNEADTPDNFQSRRPNTSFCFLDIRSPGLGDTAMYLCATSHQGGRRQETQYFGPGTRLLVL.